The 27 T cell receptor beta chains listed next were all sequenced from one sample in a study of blood T cell repertoires in COVID-19. Using immunoSEQ multiplex PCR, the repertoire was profiled, and TCRdb retains in-frame clones only, with some absent. The data contain a few hundred thousand clones, roughly 86% of them singletons. Specimen: peripheral blood. These receptors came from a man aged 35 to 55 who had recovered from COVID-19.

This clone was detected once. This sequence joins TRBV4-3 and TRBJ2-1; 11 nucleotides align to TRBD2. Trimming cost V 0 bases and J 0 bases; bases outside gene matches: 7. The V gene's germline CDR1 is LGHNA and CDR2 YSLEER. This CDR3 is 19 amino acids long. The DNA of the CDR3 is TGCGCCAGCAGCCAAGACGCGACTAGCGGGGTTCGCTCCTACAATGAGCAGTTCTTC. Translated: CASSQDATSGVRSYNEQFF.

The chain is built from TRBV27 and TRBJ1-3; weak D call: TRBD1 (6 bases). CDR3 length: 14 amino acids. The germline gives CDR1 MNHEY, CDR2 SMNVEV (reference sequence). V was cut by 2 bases and J by 4 bases, with 9 bases left in between. DNA of the CDR3: TGTGCCAGCAGTTTAAGTCAGGGGGGAAACACCATATATTTT. This gives the protein CASSLSQGGNTIYF.

The chain recombines TRBV19 with TRBJ2-3; unclear D gene. This CDR3 is built from 21 residues. Germline V gene lookup returns CDR1 LNHDA and CDR2 SQIVND (reference sequence). V lost 6 bases, J lost 0 bases, and 31 bases lay in between. The CDR3 bases are TGTGCCAGTAGAAACAATTTGACTTGTATCCCGAAGGTATCTAGCACAGATACGCAGTATTTT. Translation gives CASRNNLTCIPKVSSTDTQYF.

J is TRBJ1-2 and V is TRBV5-4; 7 nucleotides agree with TRBD1. J was trimmed by 8 bases and V by 0 bases; bases with no gene match: 4. The CDR3 totals 13 residues. The germline V gene has CDR1 SGHNT and CDR2 YYREEE (reference sequence). The CDR3: CASSLDRGWGYTF. The CDR3, as DNA: TGTGCCAGCAGCTTGGACAGGGGATGGGGCTACACCTTC. The variable domain in full, with the rest retrieved from reference TRBV5-4 and TRBJ1-2, is ETGVTQSPTHLIKTRGQQVTLRCSSQSGHNTVSWYQQALGQGPQFIFQYYREEENGRGNFPPRFSGLQFPNYSSELNVNALELDDSALYLCASSLDRGWGYTFGSGTRLTVV.

This chain connects TRBV14 to TRBJ2-2; 12 positions agree with TRBD1. From germline, CDR1 is SGHDN and CDR2 FVKESK. The CDR3 contains 15 residues. V dropped 7 bases and J dropped 8; count of bases not matched to a gene: 8. Written as DNA, the CDR3 is TGTGCCAGCACCCCGGGACAGGGGGCAAGAGGGGAGCTGTTTTTT. Its translation: CASTPGQGARGELFF. Looking up the rest from reference TRBV14 and TRBJ2-2 gives the full variable domain: EAGVTQFPSHSVIEKGQTVTLRCDPISGHDNLYWYRRVMGKEIKFLLHFVKESKQDESGMPNNRFLAERTGGTYSTLKVQPAELEDSGVYFCASTPGQGARGELFFGEGSRLTVL.

The chain couples TRBV7-8 to TRBJ2-2; D remains ambiguous. This CDR3 is 11 amino acids long. The germline gives CDR1 SGHVS, CDR2 FQNEAQ. The V end was cut by 2 bases, the J end by 8 bases, with 3 bases between. The CDR3 is CASSLYGELFF. The CDR3 nucleotides read TGTGCCAGCAGCTTATATGGGGAGCTGTTTTTT.

The chain uses TRBV9 and TRBJ2-7, with 10 positions matching TRBD1. There are 14 residues in the CDR3. Germline CDR1 and CDR2: SGDLS and YYNGEE. Unmatched junction bases numbered 5, after V lost 2 bases and J lost 6 bases. The CDR3 region is CASSVTGGGGEQYF. The CDR3 bases are TGTGCCAGCAGCGTGACAGGGGGCGGGGGCGAGCAGTACTTC.

This rearrangement joins TRBV3-1 (or the pseudogene TRBV3-2) to TRBJ1-2, with 10 bases fitting TRBD1. V shed 6 bases and J 4 bases; nucleotides not matched to a gene: 8. The CDR3 contains 15 residues. The germline V gene has CDR1 LGHDT and CDR2 YNNKEL (reference sequence). CDR3 in DNA: TGTGCCAGCAGTGCTGGACAGGGGGGTCTCTATGGCTACACCTTC. This codes for CASSAGQGGLYGYTF.

The chain recombines TRBV7-8 with TRBJ1-4; 7 nucleotides match TRBD1. V lost 8 bases and J lost 7; bases outside the gene matches: 10. CDR3 length: 14 amino acids. Germline V gene sequence: CDR1 SGHVS, CDR2 FQNEAQ. In DNA form, the CDR3 reads TGTGCCAGCGGGGCGACAGGGTTCGCTGAAAAACTGTTTTTT. It encodes CASGATGFAEKLFF.

V gene TRBV6-2 or TRBV6-3 combines with J gene TRBJ2-3; D gene uncertain. CDR1 and CDR2 from the germline V gene are MNHEY and SVGEGT. The V gene lost 2 bases and the J gene lost 4 bases, with 4 bases spanning the gap. The CDR3 sequence is 12 residues long. In nucleotides, the CDR3 is TGTGCCAGCAGTTACGTCTCAGATACGCAGTATTTT. The encoded protein is CASSYVSDTQYF.

This chain connects TRBV9 to TRBJ1-2, with a weak D call TRBD1 (5 bases). The CDR3 consists of 13 residues. V shed 3 bases and J shed 8 bases, with 14 bases lying between them. Per germline, CDR1 SGDLS and CDR2 YYNGEE. The DNA of the CDR3 is TGTGCCAGCAGCGCGAACCCAGGGCAAGGCTACACCTTC. Amino acid sequence: CASSANPGQGYTF.

For the CDR3, the DNA is TGTGCCAGCAGCTCGGGGTGGGCTCGCGGGGGGGCAGAGACCCAGTACTTC. Protein product: CASSSGWARGGAETQYF. V is TRBV7-2 and J is TRBJ2-5, with TRBD2 identical over 9 bases. Per the germline V gene, CDR1 is SGHTA and CDR2 is FQGNSA. There are 17 residues in the CDR3. V was pared by 4 bases and J by 4 bases, with 13 bases of the junction left unmatched.

The chain has TRBV15 and TRBJ1-5; no firm D call. The CDR3 has 14 amino acids. Per germline, CDR1 LNHNV and CDR2 YYDKDF (reference sequence). Trimming took 2 bases from V and 7 from J, leaving 12 bases between them. DNA of the CDR3: TGTGCCACCAGCAGAATGTCCTCCAGGCAGCCCCAGCATTTT. Encoded protein: CATSRMSSRQPQHF.

The J gene is TRBJ2-7, the V gene TRBV30, with 10 bases matching TRBD2. V was pared by 6 bases and J by 5 bases, with 10 bases of the junction left unmatched. The CDR3 covers 14 residues. CDR1 and CDR2 (germline): GTSNPN, SVGIG (reference sequence). The CDR3 DNA reads TGTGCCTGTTCCCTAGCGGGAGTACATCACGAGCAGTACTTC. Translation gives CACSLAGVHHEQYF.

J is TRBJ2-1 and V is TRBV6-2 or TRBV6-3; TRBD2 aligns across 7 bases. With V trimmed by 3 bases and J by 0 bases, 5 bases remained unmatched. The CDR3 has 16 amino acids. Germline values: CDR1 MNHEY, CDR2 SVGEGT. CDR3 in DNA: TGTGCCAGCAGTTATGCGCGGGGGAGCTCCTACAATGAGCAGTTCTTC. It translates to CASSYARGSSYNEQFF.

This clone was seen a few times. The chain recombines TRBV24-1 with TRBJ2-1; the match to TRBD2 covers 7 bases. The CDR3 sequence is 18 residues long. Germline values: CDR1 KGHDR, CDR2 SFDVKD. Trimming removed 3 bases from V and 0 bases from J; junction bases left unmatched: 10. The CDR3 bases are TGTGCCACCAGTGATAGGAGGGGAGGGCTTAGCTCCTACAATGAGCAGTTCTTC. Amino acids: CATSDRRGGLSSYNEQFF.

The chain links TRBV9 to TRBJ2-2, with TRBD2 matching 14 bases. The CDR3 runs to 17 residues. The germline V gene encodes CDR1 SGDLS and CDR2 YYNGEE. J gave up 3 bases and V 0 bases, and 1 base lay outside the gene matches. The CDR3 sequence: CASSVGLAGGYTGELFF. CDR3 in DNA: TGTGCCAGCAGCGTAGGACTAGCGGGAGGGTACACCGGGGAGCTGTTTTTT.

The V call is TRBV11-3, the J call TRBJ2-3; no clear D gene. CDR1 SGHNT and CDR2 YENEEA come from the germline V gene. This CDR3 contains 14 residues. V lost 5 bases and J lost 1, with 10 bases in between. The CDR3 sequence: CASSTGQGTDTQYF. CDR3 DNA sequence: TGTGCCAGCAGCACCGGCCAGGGCACAGATACGCAGTATTTT. The full variable domain, with the rest looked up from reference TRBV11-3 and TRBJ2-3, is EAGVVQSPRYKIIEKKQPVAFWCNPISGHNTLYWYLQNLGQGPELLIRYENEEAVDDSQLPKDRFSAERLKGVDSTLKIQPAELGDSAVYLCASSTGQGTDTQYFGPGTRLTVL.

V and J are TRBV2 and TRBJ2-1; D is perhaps TRBD2 (7 bases). CDR3 length: 13 residues. The germline V gene has CDR1 SNHLY and CDR2 FYNNEI. The V end was cut by 10 bases, the J end by 3 bases, with 13 bases between. This CDR3 reads CATRGGGYNEQFF. Written as DNA, the CDR3 is TGTGCCACTCGGGGAGGGGGCTACAATGAGCAGTTCTTC.

The rearrangement links TRBV19 to TRBJ2-6; D might be TRBD1 (6 bases). The germline V and J ends were trimmed by 5 bases and 3 bases, with 11 bases remaining between them. The CDR3 runs 15 residues. Germline V CDR1 and CDR2: LNHDA, SQIVND (reference sequence). DNA for the CDR3: TGTGCCAGTAGTGTACAGGGTAGTGGGGCCAACGTCCTGACTTTC. It specifies CASSVQGSGANVLTF. The full variable domain, rest sourced from reference TRBV19 and TRBJ2-6, is DGGITQSPKYLFRKEGQNVTLSCEQNLNHDAMYWYRQDPGQGLRLIYYSQIVNDFQKGDIAEGYSVSREKKESFPLTVTSAQKNPTAFYLCASSVQGSGANVLTFGAGSRLTVL.

For the CDR3, the DNA is TGTGCCATCAGCTCCTTTCGGCGGGCCGGGAGGACCGGGGAGCTGTTTTTT. Protein product: CAISSFRRAGRTGELFF. The chain has TRBV10-3 and TRBJ2-2; the match to TRBD2 covers 7 bases. J lost 5 bases, V lost 6 bases, and 15 bases had no gene match. CDR3 length: 17 residues. Germline V gives CDR1 ENHRY, CDR2 SYGVKD.

In its sample, this clone was seen a few times. The J gene is TRBJ1-3, the V gene TRBV27; no reliable D call. Trimming took off 3 bases at V and 4 bases at J, with 10 bases between the two ends. Per germline, CDR1 MNHEY and CDR2 SMNVEV (reference sequence). CDR3 length: 14 residues. Here the CDR3 DNA reads TGTGCCAGCAGTTTCAGCGGCCACGGAAACACCATATATTTT. Translating it yields CASSFSGHGNTIYF.

V gene TRBV6-2 or TRBV6-3 combines with J gene TRBJ2-7; 10 nucleotides align to TRBD2. Germline CDR1 MNHEY, CDR2 SVGEGT. The CDR3 has 14 amino acids. The junction had 3 bases not matched to a gene; V was cut back by 3 bases and J by 4 bases. In DNA, the CDR3 is TGTGCCAGCAGTTATTTAGCGGGGGGTTACGAGCAGTACTTC. Translating it yields CASSYLAGGYEQYF.

The chain has TRBV7-9 and TRBJ2-5; 8 bases are shared with TRBD2. V trimming: 5 bases; J trimming: 1 base; junction bases outside the gene matches: 9. Germline loops: CDR1 SEHNR, CDR2 FQNEAQ (reference sequence). The CDR3 is 16 residues long. CDR3 sequence (DNA): TGTGCCAGCAGCCGTATAGGGGCGGGGGGCCAAGAGACCCAGTACTTC. This encodes CASSRIGAGGQETQYF.

This sequence joins TRBV7-8 and TRBJ1-5; the D gene is possibly TRBD1 (6 bases). V was pared by 5 bases and J by 4 bases, with 18 bases between. Germline CDR1 is SGHVS and CDR2 is FQNEAQ. The CDR3 has 16 amino acids. The CDR3 DNA reads as TGTGCCAGCAGCCCAGGGCAGGGGCGCCCAAATCAGCCCCAGCATTTT. Translated: CASSPGQGRPNQPQHF. The complete variable domain, with remaining parts taken from reference TRBV7-8 and TRBJ1-5, reads GAGVSQSPRYKVAKRGQDVALRCDPISGHVSLFWYQQALGQGPEFLTYFQNEAQLDKSGLPSDRFFAERPEGSVSTLKIQRTQQEDSAVYLCASSPGQGRPNQPQHFGDGTRLSIL.

The V gene is TRBV3-1 (or the pseudogene TRBV3-2), the J gene TRBJ2-1; D is undetermined. The germline gives CDR1 LGHDT, CDR2 YNNKEL (reference sequence). V was shortened by 1 base and J by 0 bases, with 7 bases between the two germline ends. CDR3 length equals 15 residues. The CDR3 here is CASSQGANSYNEQFF. In DNA form, the CDR3 reads TGTGCCAGCAGCCAAGGGGCAAACTCCTACAATGAGCAGTTCTTC.

The chain recombines TRBV11-2 with TRBJ2-1, with 8 bases identical to TRBD2. Germline values: CDR1 SGHAT, CDR2 FQNNGV. The CDR3 has 17 residues. Trimming removed 2 bases from V and 1 base from J; junction bases left unmatched: 7. CDR3 bases: TGTGCCAGCAGCTTATCCAGTAGCGGGGCTTCCTACAATGAGCAGTTCTTC. It is translated as CASSLSSSGASYNEQFF.